The 27 T cell receptor beta chains below were found in one sample sequenced in a study of blood T cells in healthy people across ages. Using a J-beta primer mix together with a sample-barcoded 5' primer, a second PCR was run for about 6 to 11 cycles. TCRdb fed the 5' RACE reads into MiXCR, producing one record per CDR3 protein. The sample carries just over 1 million distinct CDR3 sequences, 40% to 55% recorded once. The sequenced sample was blood. These receptors came from a woman aged 60-70 years in good health.

The genes are TRBV5-1 and TRBJ1-6; 10 nucleotides match TRBD1. This CDR3 region has 20 residues. V was pared by 3 bases and J by 7 bases, with 19 bases of the junction left unmatched. Germline CDR1 is SGHRS and CDR2 is YFSETQ. The CDR3 sequence: CASSYGTGTGASLGNSPLHF. The CDR3 nucleotides read TGCGCCAGCAGCTATGGGACCGGGACAGGGGCCTCCCTTGGGAATTCACCCCTCCACTTT.

This clonotype has more than one count but fewer than ten. The chain uses TRBV7-2 and TRBJ2-7; 7 positions agree with TRBD2. Germline values: CDR1 SGHTA, CDR2 FQGNSA. V dropped 6 bases and J dropped 2; count of bases not matched to a gene: 13. The CDR3 spans 16 residues. CDR3 amino acids: CASRGGWQDGPYEQYF. The CDR3, as DNA: TGTGCCAGCAGGGGGGGGTGGCAGGACGGACCCTACGAGCAGTACTTC. Drawing the rest from reference TRBV7-2 and TRBJ2-7, the complete variable domain is GAGVSQSPSNKVTEKGKDVELRCDPISGHTALYWYRQSLGQGLEFLIYFQGNSAPDKSGLPSDRFSAERTGGSVSTLTIQRTQQEDSAVYLCASRGGWQDGPYEQYFGPGTRLTVT.

The chain employs TRBV27 and TRBJ1-6; a weak D match, TRBD1 (6 bases). V was cut by 5 bases and J by 7 bases, with 18 bases left in between. This CDR3 has 16 residues. Germline V gene sequence: CDR1 MNHEY, CDR2 SMNVEV (reference sequence). The CDR3 spells CASSPNPTGRNSPLHF. CDR3 sequence (DNA): TGTGCCAGCAGTCCAAACCCCACAGGGCGAAATTCACCCCTCCACTTT.

The J gene is TRBJ1-1, the V gene TRBV6-5, with a tentative D call TRBD1 (6 bases). CDR1 and CDR2 from the germline V gene are MNHEY and SVGAGI. This CDR3 has 15 amino acids. The ends were cut back, 6 bases at V and 0 bases at J, with 14 bases in the middle. CDR3 in amino acids: CASRLGGNMNTEAFF. The CDR3 nucleotides read TGTGCCAGCAGGCTAGGGGGAAATATGAACACTGAAGCTTTCTTT.

This clonotype occurred a few times. The chain couples TRBV3-1 to TRBJ2-4; 8 bases are shared with TRBD1. TRBJ2-7 explains the end of the DNA better; the J call may be wrong. This CDR3 is built from 15 residues. CDR1 is LGHDT and CDR2 is YNNKEL in the germline V gene (reference sequence). CDR3 amino acids: CASSQDIGQGYEQYF. The CDR3 nucleotides are TGTGCCAGCAGCCAAGATATCGGACAGGGTTACGAGCAGTACTTC.

A word on this clonotype: A much larger clone differs from this one at a single base, so this may be a read error. The chain recombines TRBV5-1 with TRBJ2-5, with 13 nucleotides matching TRBD2. Gene TRBJ2-7 matches the end of the DNA better, so the J call may be wrong. The CDR3 is made up of 14 amino acids. Germline assignment: CDR1 SGHRS and CDR2 YFSETQ. The CDR3 here is CASGWTSGSYEQYF. In DNA form, the CDR3 reads TGCGCCAGCGGCTGGACTAGCGGGAGTTACGAGCAGTACTTC.

This chain connects TRBV10-3 to TRBJ2-3; TRBD2 matches at 7 bases. V shed 7 bases and J 0 bases; nucleotides not matched to a gene: 4. The CDR3 is 14 residues long. The germline V gene encodes CDR1 ENHRY and CDR2 SYGVKD. The CDR3 sequence is CAITPAGSTDTQYF. The CDR3 bases are TGTGCCATCACCCCAGCGGGGAGCACAGATACGCAGTATTTT.

V and J are TRBV20-1 and TRBJ2-1, with TRBD2 identical over 9 bases. CDR3 length: 16 residues. Germline values: CDR1 DFQATT, CDR2 SNEGSKA (reference sequence). V shed 3 bases and J 2 bases; nucleotides not matched to a gene: 8. CDR3 coding DNA: TGCAGTGCTAGTAAGGTGACTAGCGGCCCCTACAATGAGCAGTTCTTC. It specifies CSASKVTSGPYNEQFF.

This clonotype was seen only a few times. The gene calls are TRBV4-1 and TRBJ2-1, with 7 positions matching TRBD2. Germline-derived CDR1 and CDR2 are MGHRA and YSYEKL. This CDR3 contains 16 residues. V lost 5 bases to trimming and J lost 8 bases; unmatched junction nucleotides: 15. In nucleotides, the CDR3 is TGCGCCAGCAGCAAGGGGCTAGCGGAGGAGGGCGATGAGCAGTTCTTC. Protein: CASSKGLAEEGDEQFF.

This clonotype was counted a few times. The rearrangement uses TRBV29-1 and TRBJ2-6; a weak D match, TRBD1 (6 bases). The CDR3 is 15 amino acids. Germline assignment: CDR1 SQVTM and CDR2 ANQGSEA. Trimming stripped 1 base from V and 0 bases from J, with 7 bases between. CDR3 loop: CSVEVQGSGANVLTF. The CDR3 DNA reads TGCAGCGTTGAAGTACAGGGCTCTGGGGCCAACGTCCTGACTTTC. Full variable domain (rest looked up from reference TRBV29-1 and TRBJ2-6): SAVISQKPSRDICQRGTSLTIQCQVDSQVTMMFWYRQQPGQSLTLIATANQGSEATYESGFVIDKFPISRPNLTFSTLTVSNMSPEDSSIYLCSVEVQGSGANVLTFGAGSRLTVL.

The genes are TRBV6-5 and TRBJ2-7; D unclear. Trimming pared 5 bases from V and 3 bases from J, leaving 11 bases between. Germline V CDR1 and CDR2: MNHEY, SVGAGI. The CDR3 totals 13 residues. CDR3: CASSDQTGYEQYF. As DNA, the CDR3 is TGTGCCAGCAGTGACCAGACCGGCTACGAGCAGTACTTC.

A few counts support this clonotype. The chain uses TRBV14 and TRBJ2-1, with 8 bases lining up with TRBD2. CDR1 is SGHDN and CDR2 is FVKESK in the germline V gene. CDR3 length: 18 residues. With V trimmed by 0 bases and J by 5 bases, 12 bases remained unmatched. The CDR3 nucleotides read TGTGCCAGCAGCCAAGAGTTAGCGGGACCACACGACCACAATGAGCAGTTCTTC. It specifies CASSQELAGPHDHNEQFF. The whole variable domain, remainder taken from reference TRBV14 and TRBJ2-1, is EAGVTQFPSHSVIEKGQTVTLRCDPISGHDNLYWYRRVMGKEIKFLLHFVKESKQDESGMPNNRFLAERTGGTYSTLKVQPAELEDSGVYFCASSQELAGPHDHNEQFFGPGTRLTVL.

This chain uses TRBV20-1 with TRBJ2-3, with D possibly matching TRBD1 (5 bases). Germline CDR1 DFQATT, CDR2 SNEGSKA (reference sequence). Trimming left V 6 bases short and J 4 bases short, with 14 bases between. The CDR3 is made up of 13 amino acids. CDR3 in amino acids: CSAPKGIADTQYF. The DNA for the CDR3 is TGCAGTGCCCCAAAGGGGATCGCAGATACGCAGTATTTT.

Turning to this clonotype: Just one base apart from a much larger clone, this may be a read error. The rearrangement links TRBV7-2 to TRBJ1-2, with 7 bases fitting TRBD1. Germline-derived CDR1 and CDR2 are SGHTA and FQGNSA. This CDR3 is 12 amino acids long. V was pared by 4 bases and J by 4 bases, with 0 bases of the junction left unmatched. Written as DNA, the CDR3 is TGTGCCAGCAGCTGGGACAGCTATGGCTACACCTTC. It encodes CASSWDSYGYTF.

The rearrangement joins TRBV20-1 to TRBJ2-1; D ambiguous. The CDR3 has 11 residues. The germline gives CDR1 DFQATT, CDR2 SNEGSKA (reference sequence). Deletions cut 5 bases from V and 5 bases from J, with 7 bases between. The CDR3 loop reads CSASDHNEQFF. CDR3 bases: TGCAGTGCTTCGGACCACAATGAGCAGTTCTTC.

This clonotype has more than one count but fewer than ten. The chain's CDR3 is CSVGSRDWGLVKQYF. In DNA form, the CDR3 reads TGCAGCGTGGGCTCCCGGGACTGGGGCCTCGTCAAGCAGTACTTC. The chain carries TRBV29-1 and TRBJ2-7; maybe TRBD2 (6 bases). Germline V gene data show CDR1 as SQVTM and CDR2 as ANQGSEA. There are 15 residues in the CDR3. Trimming stripped 6 bases from V and 8 bases from J, with 26 bases between.

The chain couples TRBV14 to TRBJ2-1; 8 bases are a match to TRBD1. The junction had 9 bases not matched to a gene; V was cut back by 3 bases and J by 5 bases. In germline, CDR1 is SGHDN, CDR2 FVKESK. This CDR3 spans 16 amino acids. CDR3 amino acids: CASSQPRTGLDNEQFF. Here the CDR3 DNA reads TGTGCCAGCAGCCAGCCAAGGACAGGGCTGGACAATGAGCAGTTCTTC.

This clonotype was seen repeatedly, ten times or more. The gene calls are TRBV5-1 and TRBJ2-7, with D perhaps TRBD1 (7 bases). V lost 4 bases to trimming and J lost 3 bases, with 23 bases between them. CDR3 length equals 17 residues. Germline V lookup: CDR1 SGHRS, CDR2 YFSETQ. The CDR3 bases are TGCGCCAGCAGCCAATCAGGGGGAGGATTGGTAGTCTACGAGCAGTACTTC. Amino acid sequence: CASSQSGGGLVVYEQYF.

This clonotype was seen repeatedly, ten times or more. This chain connects TRBV24-1 to TRBJ2-3, with D tentatively TRBD1 (6 bases). V lost 5 bases and J 4 bases, leaving 9 bases between the germline ends. There are 13 residues in the CDR3. CDR1 is KGHDR, CDR2 SFDVKD, per germline. CDR3 nucleotides: TGTGCCACCAGTGGGGCAGGGGCAGATACGCAGTATTTT. Translated: CATSGAGADTQYF.

This clonotype was picked up one time. This may be a read error: a much more frequent sequence differs by one nucleotide. The chain couples TRBV9 to TRBJ2-3; 7 nucleotides match TRBD1. The trim removed 7 bases at V and 6 bases at J, leaving 14 bases unmatched. The germline gives CDR1 SGDLS, CDR2 YYNGEE. This CDR3 region has 15 residues. The DNA for the CDR3 is TGTGCCAGCCAACCTGACAGGGTGTCGAGGGATACGCAGTATTTT. This sequence encodes CASQPDRVSRDTQYF.

The chain uses TRBV20-1 and TRBJ2-1, with 11 nucleotides matching TRBD1. Germline V gene sequence: CDR1 DFQATT, CDR2 SNEGSKA (reference sequence). The CDR3 sequence is 15 residues long. V was pared by 4 bases and J by 9 bases, with 11 bases of the junction left unmatched. The CDR3 spells CSAKGPGQGGGEQFF. DNA for the CDR3: TGCAGTGCTAAGGGACCGGGACAGGGGGGAGGTGAGCAGTTCTTC.

The rearrangement joins TRBV27 to TRBJ1-3; D gene ambiguous. V lost 2 bases to trimming and J lost 4 bases, with 21 bases between them. Germline lookup yields CDR1 MNHEY and CDR2 SMNVEV (reference sequence). The CDR3 has 18 amino acids. DNA for the CDR3: TGTGCCAGCAGTTTAAAGCCCCTGACCGTAGGGATCGGAAACACCATATATTTT. Translating it yields CASSLKPLTVGIGNTIYF.

This clonotype was recorded a few times. This chain uses TRBV4-1 with TRBJ2-4, with D tentatively TRBD2 (5 bases). Judging by the DNA end, TRBJ2-7 fits better; the J call may be wrong. In germline, CDR1 is MGHRA, CDR2 YSYEKL. The CDR3 is 16 residues long. CDR3 residues: CASSQGWVSGTYEQYF. The CDR3 DNA reads as TGCGCCAGCAGCCAGGGCTGGGTCTCGGGAACCTACGAGCAGTACTTC.

V usage is TRBV2 and J usage is TRBJ2-3, with 9 bases that match TRBD2. The junction had 3 bases not matched to a gene; V was cut back by 3 bases and J by 2 bases. Germline V lookup: CDR1 SNHLY, CDR2 FYNNEI. The CDR3 runs to 15 residues. The CDR3 region is CASSDLAGSTDTQYF. The CDR3 DNA reads TGTGCCAGCAGTGACCTAGCGGGATCCACAGATACGCAGTATTTT.

This clonotype was seen only a few times. The chain has TRBV12-3 or TRBV12-4 and TRBJ2-1; D possibly corresponds to TRBD1 (6 bases). Trimming took off 9 bases at V and 10 bases at J, with 19 bases between the two ends. The CDR3 length is 13 residues. The CDR3 DNA sequence: TGTGCCAGGGGACACCACCCTCTCTACGAGCAGTTCTTC. Protein sequence: CARGHHPLYEQFF.

Only a few counts were recorded for this clonotype. This sequence joins TRBV29-1 and TRBJ2-1; D remains unclear. V dropped 4 bases and J dropped 6 bases, with 16 bases sitting between them. The CDR3 length is 14 residues. Germline values: CDR1 SQVTM, CDR2 ANQGSEA. CDR3 nucleotides: TGCAGCGTTGGTAGGTTCCCTCCGAGCAATGAGCAGTTCTTC. Its translation is CSVGRFPPSNEQFF.

J is TRBJ2-5 and V is TRBV4-1; perhaps TRBD1 as D (5 bases). The CDR3 totals 14 residues. Trimming stripped 4 bases from V and 0 bases from J, with 9 bases between. The germline V gene encodes CDR1 MGHRA and CDR2 YSYEKL. The CDR3 is CASSPDTYQETQYF. The DNA of the CDR3 is TGCGCCAGCAGCCCGGACACGTACCAAGAGACCCAGTACTTC.